The 24 T cell receptor beta chains reported below all come from one sample, sequenced in a study of cytomegalovirus exposure and HLA in healthy donors. Use of 60 Vbeta and 13 Jbeta primers characterized the PCR. The method was immunoSEQ multiplex PCR; TCRdb's version includes in-frame clones alone and lacks a portion of them. Of 130,000 to 150,000 clones in the sample, over 70% were seen once. The material sequenced was PBMCs. These receptors came from a man aged 40-49 years in good health and CMV-seropositive.

In nucleotides, the CDR3 is TGTGCCAGCAGCTTGGGACTTGGACAGGGTGCTAATGAAAAACTGTTTTTT. Its translation: CASSLGLGQGANEKLFF. The chain recombines TRBV7-8 with TRBJ1-4; TRBD1 matches at 8 bases. J gave up 3 bases and V 3 bases, and 9 bases lay outside the gene matches. The CDR3 is 17 residues long. Germline values: CDR1 SGHVS, CDR2 FQNEAQ.

V usage is TRBV10-3 and J usage is TRBJ2-7, with D perhaps matching TRBD1 (5 bases). The length of the CDR3 is 12 residues. CDR1 ENHRY and CDR2 SYGVKD come from the germline V gene. V gave up 6 bases and J gave up 5 bases, with 11 bases separating them. CDR3 in DNA: TGTGCCATCAGCTCAGGGCCCCACGAGCAGTACTTC. Amino acids: CAISSGPHEQYF.

This clone is a singleton in its sample. V is TRBV19 and J is TRBJ2-7; TRBD1 aligns across 7 bases. There are 15 residues in the CDR3. Losses at the gene ends were 1 base for V and 2 bases for J; bases not matched to a gene: 5. Germline V gene sequence: CDR1 LNHDA, CDR2 SQIVND (reference sequence). The CDR3 region is CASSIGGQGAYEQYF. CDR3 nucleotide sequence: TGTGCCAGTAGTATAGGAGGCCAGGGGGCCTACGAGCAGTACTTC.

This clone was counted a single time. V and J are TRBV19 and TRBJ1-1; no firm D call. The germline CDR1 and CDR2 sequences are LNHDA and SQIVND (reference sequence). With 10 bases removed from V and 1 base from J, the gap between germline ends came to 10 bases. This CDR3 is 12 amino acids long. The CDR3 region is CAIRIGNTEAFF. The CDR3 nucleotides are TGTGCCATCCGAATCGGGAACACTGAAGCTTTCTTT.

The chain couples TRBV7-9 to TRBJ2-7; the D gene is possibly TRBD1 (5 bases). The V gene's germline CDR1 is SEHNR and CDR2 FQNEAQ (reference sequence). Between the trimmed V and J ends, which lost 4 bases and 5 bases, there was a span of 21 bases. The CDR3 loop spans 16 amino acids. The CDR3 sequence: CASSSTRQLLDHEQYF. CDR3 sequence (DNA): TGTGCCAGCAGCTCCACTCGACAGCTCCTGGACCACGAGCAGTACTTC.

Concerning this clone: The junction and the germline gene differ at one end; a read error may be behind it. The V call is TRBV10-3, the J call TRBJ1-1, with a tentative D call TRBD1 (6 bases). The CDR3 is 12 amino acids. Germline V gene data show CDR1 as ENHRY and CDR2 as SYGVKD. The CDR3 nucleotides read TGTGCCATCAGTGAGGACAGGAGGCGGTTACAATTT. Translated: CAISEDRRRLQF.

The sample holds a few counts of this clone. V gene TRBV6-6 combines with J gene TRBJ2-2; D remains ambiguous. Germline CDR1 is MNHNY and CDR2 is SVGAGI (reference sequence). CDR3 length: 12 amino acids. The V gene lost 4 bases and the J gene lost 4 bases, with 4 bases spanning the gap. CDR3 in amino acids: CASSSITGELFF. Written as DNA, the CDR3 is TGTGCCAGCAGTTCCATCACCGGGGAGCTGTTTTTT.

This chain uses TRBV7-2 with TRBJ2-7; D is undetermined. The CDR3 spans 13 residues. Germline lookup yields CDR1 SGHTA and CDR2 FQGNSA. Trimming pared 2 bases from V and 5 bases from J, leaving 10 bases between. CDR3 loop: CASSLYRTDEQYF. The CDR3 DNA reads TGTGCCAGCAGCTTATACAGAACGGACGAGCAGTACTTC. Full variable domain (remainder filled in from reference TRBV7-2 and TRBJ2-7): GAGVSQSPSNKVTEKGKDVELRCDPISGHTALYWYRQSLGQGLEFLIYFQGNSAPDKSGLPSDRFSAERTGGSVSTLTIQRTQQEDSAVYLCASSLYRTDEQYFGPGTRLTVT.

This clone was recorded many times. The sample has other DNA sequences that encode this CDR3 too. V usage is TRBV6-5 and J usage is TRBJ2-7; TRBD1 matches 7 bases. Losses at the gene ends were 2 bases for V and 1 base for J; bases not matched to a gene: 5. Germline CDR1 reads MNHEY; CDR2 reads SVGAGI. The CDR3 is 15 residues long. The DNA of the CDR3 is TGTGCCAGCAGTTACACCCAGACAGGGTCCTACGAGCAGTACTTC. This sequence encodes CASSYTQTGSYEQYF.

The chain links TRBV7-8 to TRBJ1-5; TRBD1 is a possible D gene (5 bases). Trimming stripped 2 bases from V and 1 base from J, with 12 bases between. This CDR3 is 16 amino acids long. Per the germline V gene, CDR1 is SGHVS and CDR2 is FQNEAQ. The DNA of the CDR3 is TGTGCCAGCAGCTTATTTCAGGGTTTAAGCAATCAGCCCCAGCATTTT. It encodes CASSLFQGLSNQPQHF.

The chain is built from TRBV27 and TRBJ2-2, with 7 nucleotides matching TRBD1. Germline V gene lookup returns CDR1 MNHEY and CDR2 SMNVEV (reference sequence). With V trimmed by 6 bases and J by 4 bases, 17 bases remained unmatched. The CDR3 loop spans 18 amino acids. The CDR3 spells CASRRSGRGLSFTGELFF. The CDR3 bases are TGTGCCAGCAGGCGATCGGGTAGGGGGCTTTCTTTCACCGGGGAGCTGTTTTTT.

There are a few counts of this clone. The chain combines TRBV7-9 with TRBJ2-7; 10 bases map to TRBD1. The ends lost 5 bases at V and 3 bases at J; junction bases unmatched: 7. This CDR3 contains 15 residues. Germline V gene data show CDR1 as SEHNR and CDR2 as FQNEAQ (reference sequence). CDR3 DNA: TGTGCCAGCAGCCTCGGGACAGGGGTGTTCTACGAGCAGTACTTC. This translates into CASSLGTGVFYEQYF.

This clone was seen just once. The V and J genes are TRBV2 and TRBJ2-7; perhaps TRBD1 as D (8 bases). Germline V gives CDR1 SNHLY, CDR2 FYNNEI. The CDR3 runs 15 residues. The ends were cut back, 6 bases at V and 4 bases at J, with 19 bases in the middle. CDR3 loop: CASRRDRGGRYEQYF. CDR3 sequence (DNA): TGTGCCAGCAGACGTGACAGGGGCGGGAGATACGAGCAGTACTTC. Full variable domain (rest looked up from reference TRBV2 and TRBJ2-7): EPEVTQTPSHQVTQMGQEVILRCVPISNHLYFYWYRQILGQKVEFLVSFYNNEISEKSEIFDDQFSVERPDGSNFTLKIRSTKLEDSAMYFCASRRDRGGRYEQYFGPGTRLTVT.

The V gene is TRBV21-1, the J gene TRBJ1-5. TRBV21-1 is given as a pseudogene. The CDR3 consists of 16 residues. CDR3 DNA sequence: TGTGCCAGCAGAGAAAAGGCCAGCGATAGCAATCAGCCCCAGCATTTT. Protein product: CASREKASDSNQPQHF.

J is TRBJ1-2 and V is TRBV4-3, with TRBD1 identical over 7 bases. This CDR3 is built from 16 residues. The trim removed 0 bases at V and 8 bases at J, leaving 12 bases unmatched. Germline V gene data show CDR1 as LGHNA and CDR2 as YSLEER. The CDR3: CASSQDWGQNMVGYTF. DNA for the CDR3: TGCGCCAGCAGCCAAGATTGGGGACAGAATATGGTCGGCTACACCTTC.

This chain joins TRBV28 and TRBJ1-2; no clear D. Per the germline V gene, CDR1 is MDHEN and CDR2 is SYDVKM. The CDR3 consists of 12 residues. Trimming cost V 8 bases and J 4 bases, with 11 bases left between them. The CDR3 nucleotides are TGTGCCAGCGGGAGGAATGGCTATGGCTACACCTTC. Its protein product is CASGRNGYGYTF.

This clone was seen only once. The chain recombines TRBV18 with TRBJ1-6; 9 bases align to TRBD1. From germline, CDR1 is KGHSH and CDR2 LQKENI. V was pared by 3 bases and J by 6 bases, with 3 bases of the junction left unmatched. This CDR3 has 15 residues. In DNA form, the CDR3 reads TGTGCCAGCTCACCGCAGGACAGGGGTAATTCACCCCTCCACTTT. Protein product: CASSPQDRGNSPLHF.

This chain connects TRBV7-9 to TRBJ2-1; 10 bases agree with TRBD2. V lost 5 bases and J lost 7; bases outside the gene matches: 8. The CDR3 has 15 amino acids. Germline values: CDR1 SEHNR, CDR2 FQNEAQ (reference sequence). The chain's CDR3 is CASSPLAGVVNEQFF. CDR3 in DNA: TGTGCCAGCAGCCCCCTAGCGGGAGTTGTAAATGAGCAGTTCTTC.

The rearrangement joins TRBV5-8 to TRBJ2-1; a weak D match, TRBD1 (5 bases). This CDR3 is 18 amino acids long. CDR1 and CDR2 from the germline V gene are SGHTS and YDEGEE. V was shortened by 2 bases and J by 4 bases, with 22 bases between the two germline ends. Written as DNA, the CDR3 is TGTGCCAGCAGCTTTATGAGCACCGCAGGGTTTTCTTACAATGAGCAGTTCTTC. It translates to CASSFMSTAGFSYNEQFF.

A single count supports this clone. V gene TRBV18 combines with J gene TRBJ2-7; the D is unclear. In germline, CDR1 is KGHSH, CDR2 LQKENI. CDR3 length equals 14 residues. V was trimmed by 3 bases and J by 4 bases, leaving 13 bases between them. The CDR3 DNA sequence: TGTGCCAGCTCACCGAGCTCAATCCCATACGAGCAGTACTTC. As protein: CASSPSSIPYEQYF. The variable domain in full, with the rest retrieved from reference TRBV18 and TRBJ2-7, is NAGVMQNPRHLVRRRGQEARLRCSPMKGHSHVYWYRQLPEEGLKFMVYLQKENIIDESGMPKERFSAEFPKEGPSILRIQQVVRGDSAAYFCASSPSSIPYEQYFGPGTRLTVT.

The rearrangement joins TRBV28 to TRBJ1-3; D perhaps matches TRBD1 (5 bases). Germline-derived CDR1 and CDR2 are MDHEN and SYDVKM. The ends were cut back, 3 bases at V and 4 bases at J, with 10 bases in the middle. The CDR3 spans 14 residues. The CDR3 DNA reads as TGTGCCAGCAGTTTGACAGTGCGAGGAAACACCATATATTTT. Translation: CASSLTVRGNTIYF.

This clone was seen a single time. The genes are TRBV19 and TRBJ1-3, with 9 nucleotides matching TRBD1. CDR3 size: 15 residues. V shed 6 bases, J shed 4 bases, and the junction held 7 bases outside the gene matches. Germline CDR1 reads LNHDA; CDR2 reads SQIVND (reference sequence). DNA of the CDR3: TGTGCCAGTAGGAGGACAGGGGCGGAGGGAAACACCATATATTTT. It is translated as CASRRTGAEGNTIYF.

This chain connects TRBV4-2 to TRBJ2-3; the match to TRBD2 covers 9 bases. The CDR3 is 16 amino acids. The V and J ends lost 3 bases and 6 bases, in that order; junction bases with no gene match: 10. The V gene's germline CDR1 is LGHNA and CDR2 YNFKEQ. CDR3 in amino acids: CASSHPGGGGSDTQYF. The CDR3 DNA follows: TGTGCCAGCAGCCACCCTGGCGGGGGGGGATCGGATACGCAGTATTTT.

This chain connects TRBV19 to TRBJ2-1; 9 bases are a match to TRBD2. The CDR3 consists of 18 residues. The germline CDR1 and CDR2 sequences are LNHDA and SQIVND (reference sequence). V shed 2 bases, J shed 1 base, and the junction held 9 bases outside the gene matches. The CDR3 region has the DNA TGTGCCAGTAGTATACGAGCGGGGGGCTTCGGATCCTACAATGAGCAGTTCTTC. Encoded protein: CASSIRAGGFGSYNEQFF.